This entry features one T cell receptor (beta chain) sequence. These data are taken from a study of control samples from healthy donors and cancer patients. Clones were sequenced by immunoSEQ multiplex PCR, and TCRdb holds only the in-frame ones, with some missing. The data hold about 60,000 clones, with approximately 95% observed a single time. V lost 7 bases to trimming and J lost 7 bases, with 16 bases between them. CDR1 is MNHEY, CDR2 SMNVEV, per germline (reference sequence). The CDR3 has 13 residues. The source material was blood. This chain joins TRBV27 and TRBJ1-1; D might be TRBD1 (5 bases). This receptor was taken from a woman younger than 35 in good health. CDR3 loop: CASKQYGGGEAFF. The CDR3 bases are TGTGCCAGCAAACAGTACGGGGGAGGTGAAGCTTTCTTT.